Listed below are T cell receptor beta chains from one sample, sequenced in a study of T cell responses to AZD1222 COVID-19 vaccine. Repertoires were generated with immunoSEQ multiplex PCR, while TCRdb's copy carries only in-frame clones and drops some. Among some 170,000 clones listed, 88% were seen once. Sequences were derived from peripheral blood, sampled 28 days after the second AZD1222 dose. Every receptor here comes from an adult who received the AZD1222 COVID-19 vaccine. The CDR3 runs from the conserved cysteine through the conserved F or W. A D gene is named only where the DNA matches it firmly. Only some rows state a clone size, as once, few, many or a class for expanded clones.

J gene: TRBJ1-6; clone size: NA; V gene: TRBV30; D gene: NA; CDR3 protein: CAWRQVLGSPLHF; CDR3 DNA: TGTGCCTGGAGACAGGTGTTGGGTTCACCCCTCCACTTT
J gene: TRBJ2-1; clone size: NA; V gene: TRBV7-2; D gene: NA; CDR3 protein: CASSTWWSSYNEQFF; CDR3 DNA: TGTGCCAGCAGCACCTGGTGGAGCTCCTACAATGAGCAGTTCTTC
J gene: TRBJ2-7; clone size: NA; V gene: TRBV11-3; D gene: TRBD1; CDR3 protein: CASSTGTDYEQYF; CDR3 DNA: TGTGCCAGCAGCACCGGGACAGACTACGAGCAGTACTTC
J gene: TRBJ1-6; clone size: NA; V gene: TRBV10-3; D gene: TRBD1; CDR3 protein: CAVQGQGNSPLHF; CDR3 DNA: TGTGCCGTACAGGGGCAGGGGAATTCACCCCTCCACTTT
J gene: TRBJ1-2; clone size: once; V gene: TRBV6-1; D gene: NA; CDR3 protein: CASSESTVGYTF; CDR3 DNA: TGTGCCAGCAGTGAAAGCACAGTTGGCTACACCTTC
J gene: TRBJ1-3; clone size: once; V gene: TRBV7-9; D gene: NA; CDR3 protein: CASSSGGQPFSGNTIYF; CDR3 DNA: TGTGCCAGCAGCTCCGGGGGCCAGCCCTTCTCTGGAAACACCATATATTTT
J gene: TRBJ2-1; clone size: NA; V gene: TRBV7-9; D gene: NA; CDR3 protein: CASSRAYNEQFF; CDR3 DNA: TGTGCCAGCAGCCGCGCGTATAATGAGCAGTTCTTC
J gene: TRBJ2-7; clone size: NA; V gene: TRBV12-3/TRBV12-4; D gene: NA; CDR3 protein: CASSRGNEQYF; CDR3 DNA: TGTGCCAGCAGTAGAGGGAACGAGCAGTACTTC
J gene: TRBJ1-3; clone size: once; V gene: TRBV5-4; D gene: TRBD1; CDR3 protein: CATQGDNFSGNTIYF; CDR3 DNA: TGTGCCACCCAGGGGGATAACTTCTCTGGAAACACCATATATTTT
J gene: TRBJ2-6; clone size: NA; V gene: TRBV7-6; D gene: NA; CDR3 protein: CASSPQGYVISGANVLTF; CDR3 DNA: TGTGCCAGCAGCCCCCAAGGATATGTGATCTCTGGGGCCAACGTCCTGACTTTC
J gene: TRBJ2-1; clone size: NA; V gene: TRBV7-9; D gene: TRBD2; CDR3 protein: CASSEGLAGNNEQFF; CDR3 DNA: TGTGCCAGCAGCGAGGGACTAGCGGGGAATAATGAGCAGTTCTTC
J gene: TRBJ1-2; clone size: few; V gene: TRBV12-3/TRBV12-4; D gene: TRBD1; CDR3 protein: CASSFGTGYGYTF; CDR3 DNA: TGTGCCAGCAGTTTCGGGACAGGGTATGGCTACACCTTC
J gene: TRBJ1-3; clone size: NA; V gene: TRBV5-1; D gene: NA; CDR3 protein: CASYDPPGNTIYF; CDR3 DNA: TGCGCCAGCTACGACCCCCCTGGAAACACCATATATTTT
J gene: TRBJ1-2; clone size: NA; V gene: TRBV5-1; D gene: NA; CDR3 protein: CASSLKTDRLTGYTF; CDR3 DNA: TGCGCCAGCAGCTTAAAGACTGACAGACTCACCGGCTACACCTTC
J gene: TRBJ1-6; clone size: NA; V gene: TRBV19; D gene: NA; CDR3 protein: CASSIVWGNSPLHF; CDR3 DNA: TGTGCCAGTAGTATAGTATGGGGGAATTCACCCCTCCACTTT
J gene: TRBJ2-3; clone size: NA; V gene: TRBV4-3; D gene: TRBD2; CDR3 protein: CASSPTSGKTDTQYF; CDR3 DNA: TGCGCCAGCAGTCCGACTAGCGGGAAAACAGATACGCAGTATTTT
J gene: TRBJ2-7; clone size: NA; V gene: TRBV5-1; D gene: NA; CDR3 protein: CASSFWGTDSEQYF; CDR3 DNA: TGCGCCAGCAGCTTTTGGGGTACGGATAGCGAGCAGTACTTC
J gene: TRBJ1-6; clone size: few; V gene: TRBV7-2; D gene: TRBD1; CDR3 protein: CASSVTGEVNSPLHF; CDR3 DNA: TGTGCCAGCAGCGTTACAGGGGAGGTAAATTCACCCCTCCACTTT
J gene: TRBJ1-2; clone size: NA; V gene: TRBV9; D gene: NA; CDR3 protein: CASSVDGTDGYTF; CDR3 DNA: TGTGCCAGCAGCGTAGATGGCACAGATGGCTACACCTTC
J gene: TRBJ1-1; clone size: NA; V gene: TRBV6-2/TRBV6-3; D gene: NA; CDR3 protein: CASSFGGTEAFF; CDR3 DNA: TGTGCCAGCAGTTTCGGGGGCACTGAAGCTTTCTTT
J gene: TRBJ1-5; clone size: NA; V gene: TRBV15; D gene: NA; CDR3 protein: CATSRAKGQPQHF; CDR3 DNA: TGTGCCACCAGCAGAGCAAAGGGCCAGCCCCAGCATTTT
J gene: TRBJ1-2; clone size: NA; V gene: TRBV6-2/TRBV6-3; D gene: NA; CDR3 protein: CASSSEGRGYTF; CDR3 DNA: TGTGCCAGCAGTTCAGAAGGACGTGGCTACACCTTC
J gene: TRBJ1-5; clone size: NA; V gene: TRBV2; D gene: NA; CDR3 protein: CASRSGYGNQPQHF; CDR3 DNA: TGTGCCAGCCGTTCAGGGTACGGCAATCAGCCCCAGCATTTT
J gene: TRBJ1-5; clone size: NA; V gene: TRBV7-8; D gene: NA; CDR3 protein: CASSVRGPPSSSNQPQHF; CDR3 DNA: TGTGCCAGCAGCGTCCGGGGACCCCCGTCGAGTAGCAATCAGCCCCAGCATTTT
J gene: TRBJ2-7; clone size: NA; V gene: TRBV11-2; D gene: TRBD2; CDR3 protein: CASSLSGGDEQYF; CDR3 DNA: TGTGCCAGCAGCTTGAGCGGGGGGGACGAGCAGTACTTC
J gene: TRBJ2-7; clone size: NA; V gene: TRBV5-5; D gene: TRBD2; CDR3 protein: CASSPRLAGEQYF; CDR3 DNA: TGTGCCAGCAGCCCCCGACTAGCGGGTGAGCAGTACTTC
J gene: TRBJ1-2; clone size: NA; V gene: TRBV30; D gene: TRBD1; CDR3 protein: CAWSAYPGTASGYTF; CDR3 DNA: TGTGCCTGGAGTGCTTACCCCGGGACAGCGTCTGGCTACACCTTC
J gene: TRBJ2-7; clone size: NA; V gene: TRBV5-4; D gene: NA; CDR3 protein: CASSPTVINSIYEQYF; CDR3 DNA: TGTGCCAGCAGCCCCACCGTAATTAATTCGATCTACGAGCAGTACTTC
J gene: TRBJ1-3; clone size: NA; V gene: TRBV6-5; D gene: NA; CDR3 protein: CASNLGNGGNTIYF; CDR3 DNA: TGTGCCAGCAACCTGGGGAACGGTGGAAACACCATATATTTT
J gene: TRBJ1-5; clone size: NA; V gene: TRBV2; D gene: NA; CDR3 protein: CASSKQGDQPQHF; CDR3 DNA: TGTGCCAGCAGTAAACAGGGAGACCAGCCCCAGCATTTT
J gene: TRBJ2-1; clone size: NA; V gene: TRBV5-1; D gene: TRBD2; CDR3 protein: CASRALAGAPRNEQFF; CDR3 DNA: TGCGCCAGCAGAGCCCTAGCGGGGGCTCCTCGGAATGAGCAGTTCTTC
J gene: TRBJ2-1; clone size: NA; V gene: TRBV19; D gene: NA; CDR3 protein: CASLGRRGQYNEQFF; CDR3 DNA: TGTGCCAGTCTCGGACGGCGGGGCCAGTACAATGAGCAGTTCTTC
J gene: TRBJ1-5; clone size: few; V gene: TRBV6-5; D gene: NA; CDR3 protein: CASSQQEYSNQPQHF; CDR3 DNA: TGTGCCAGCAGCCAACAGGAATATAGCAATCAGCCCCAGCATTTT
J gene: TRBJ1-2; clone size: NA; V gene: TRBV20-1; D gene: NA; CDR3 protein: CSAKLDYGYTF; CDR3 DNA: TGCAGTGCTAAACTGGACTATGGCTACACCTTC
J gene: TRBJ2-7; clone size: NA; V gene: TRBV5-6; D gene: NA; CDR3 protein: CASSLGKIYEQYF; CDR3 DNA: TGTGCCAGCAGCTTGGGCAAAATTTACGAGCAGTACTTC
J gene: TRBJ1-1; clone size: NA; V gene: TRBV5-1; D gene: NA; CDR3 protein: CASSLALNTEAFF; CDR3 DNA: TGCGCCAGCAGCTTGGCCTTGAACACTGAAGCTTTCTTT
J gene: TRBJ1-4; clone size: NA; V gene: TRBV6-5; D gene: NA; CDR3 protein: CASRQGNEKLFF; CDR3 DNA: TGTGCCAGTAGGCAGGGTAATGAAAAACTGTTTTTT
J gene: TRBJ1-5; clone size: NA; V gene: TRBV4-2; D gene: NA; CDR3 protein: CASSQGALYTHNQPQHF; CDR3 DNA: TGTGCCAGCAGCCAAGGAGCCCTATACACACACAATCAGCCCCAGCATTTT
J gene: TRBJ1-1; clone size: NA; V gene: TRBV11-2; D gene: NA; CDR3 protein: CASSPPQGKSTEAFF; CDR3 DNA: TGTGCCAGCAGCCCCCCCCAGGGAAAAAGTACTGAAGCTTTCTTT
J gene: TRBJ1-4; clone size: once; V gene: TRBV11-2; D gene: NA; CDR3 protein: CASSFGLPNEKLFF; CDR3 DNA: TGTGCCAGCAGCTTTGGACTCCCTAATGAAAAACTGTTTTTT
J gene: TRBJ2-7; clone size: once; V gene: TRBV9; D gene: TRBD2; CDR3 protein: CASSPLGGRAGEQYF; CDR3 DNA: TGTGCCAGCAGCCCCCTTGGAGGGAGGGCTGGGGAGCAGTACTTC
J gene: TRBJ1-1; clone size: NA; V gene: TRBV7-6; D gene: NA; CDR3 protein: CASSLVTFGRGSTEAFF; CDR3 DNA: TGTGCCAGCAGCTTAGTGACGTTCGGGAGGGGCAGCACTGAAGCTTTCTTT
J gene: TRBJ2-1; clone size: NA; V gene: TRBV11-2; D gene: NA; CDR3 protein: CASSPVGSYNEQFF; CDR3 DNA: TGTGCCAGCAGCCCTGTCGGCTCCTACAATGAGCAGTTCTTC
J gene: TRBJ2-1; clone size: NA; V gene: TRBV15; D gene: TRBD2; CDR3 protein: CATSRGLADEQFF; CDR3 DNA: TGTGCCACCAGCAGAGGGCTAGCGGACGAGCAGTTCTTC
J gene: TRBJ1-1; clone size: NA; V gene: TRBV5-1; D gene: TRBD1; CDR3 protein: CASSFDRGQSGEAFF; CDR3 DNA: TGCGCCAGCAGCTTTGACAGGGGTCAGAGTGGGGAGGCTTTCTTT
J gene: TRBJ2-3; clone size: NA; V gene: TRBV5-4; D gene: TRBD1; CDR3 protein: CASSSPRGTGTADTQYF; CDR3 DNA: TGTGCCAGCAGCTCACCTCGAGGGACAGGGACGGCAGATACGCAGTATTTT
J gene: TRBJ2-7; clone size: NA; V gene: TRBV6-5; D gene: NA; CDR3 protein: CASSYSNQNGQYF; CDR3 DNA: TGTGCCAGCAGTTACTCGAACCAAAACGGGCAGTACTTC
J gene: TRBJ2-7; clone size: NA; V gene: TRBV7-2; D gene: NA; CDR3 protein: CASSPSRGRVYEQYF; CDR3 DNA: TGTGCCAGCAGCCCCTCCCGGGGAAGAGTCTACGAGCAGTACTTC
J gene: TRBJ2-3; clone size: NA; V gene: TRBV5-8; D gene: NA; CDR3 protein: CASSLRTVSSTDTQYF; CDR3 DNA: TGTGCCAGCAGCCTCCGGACAGTCTCTAGCACAGATACGCAGTATTTT
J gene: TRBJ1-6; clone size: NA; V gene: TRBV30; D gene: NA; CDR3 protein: CAWSTTDKSSPLHF; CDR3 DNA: TGTGCCTGGAGTACGACAGATAAGAGTTCACCCCTCCACTTT
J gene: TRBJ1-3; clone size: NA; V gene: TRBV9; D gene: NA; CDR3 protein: CASSRTGNTIYF; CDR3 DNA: TGTGCCAGCAGCCGGACAGGAAACACCATATATTTT
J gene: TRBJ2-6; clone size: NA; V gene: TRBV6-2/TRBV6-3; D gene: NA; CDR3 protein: CASSYNFLTGANVLTF; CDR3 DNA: TGTGCCAGCAGTTACAACTTCCTTACTGGGGCCAACGTCCTGACTTTC
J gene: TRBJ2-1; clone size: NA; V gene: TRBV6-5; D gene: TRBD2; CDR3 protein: CATYPGTSGVNEQFF; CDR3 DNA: TGTGCCACTTACCCCGGGACTAGCGGGGTCAATGAGCAGTTCTTC
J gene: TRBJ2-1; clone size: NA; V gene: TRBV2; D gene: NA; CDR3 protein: CASSGGNRGFHNEQFF; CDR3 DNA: TGTGCCAGCAGTGGTGGGAACCGGGGGTTCCACAATGAGCAGTTCTTC
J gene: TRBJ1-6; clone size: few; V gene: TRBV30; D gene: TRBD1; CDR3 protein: CAWSPGQGNSPLHF; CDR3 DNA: TGTGCCTGGAGCCCGGGACAGGGCAATTCACCCCTCCACTTT
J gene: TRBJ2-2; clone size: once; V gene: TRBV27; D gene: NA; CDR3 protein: CASSFMDTGELFF; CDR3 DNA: TGTGCCAGCAGTTTCATGGACACCGGGGAGCTGTTTTTT
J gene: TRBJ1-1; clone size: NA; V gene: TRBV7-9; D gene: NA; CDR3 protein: CASSLVGGTNTEAFF; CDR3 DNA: TGTGCCAGCAGCTTAGTAGGGGGGACCAACACTGAAGCTTTCTTT